A single T cell receptor (beta chain) is shown here with its context. As yet, its antigen is unknown. Sequenced by immunoSEQ multiplex PCR; TCRdb stores in-frame clones only, minus some. The repertoire has 75,000 to 85,000 clones, approximately 90% of them found once; the top ten carry approximately 0.33%. In germline, CDR1 is GTSNPN, CDR2 SVGIG (reference sequence). The CDR3 covers 13 residues. Trimming stripped 3 bases from V and 5 bases from J, with 13 bases between. This sample is part of a study of Tregs in tolerant kidney transplant recipients. The study, taken as a whole, reports: Nucleotide sequences could not be compared across some patients' samples due to primer changes.

This receptor was taken from a human donor who received a combined kidney and bone marrow transplant. V is TRBV30 and J is TRBJ2-5; D might be TRBD1 or TRBD2, each matching 6 bases. This specimen consisted of Tregs from blood, obtained before the transplant. The CDR3 DNA follows: TGTGCCTGGAGGAGGGGGGTTTGGGAGACCCAGTACTTC. Translated: CAWRRGVWETQYF.